There are many counts of the clone carrying this TCR beta chain. Antigen unknown. One entry per CDR3 protein results from TCRdb running MiXCR on the 5' RACE reads. Here the sample spans fewer than 550,000 distinct CDR3 sequences, approximately 5% being singletons. The CDR3 is 11 residues long. Looked up from germline, CDR1 is DFQATT and CDR2 is SNEGSKA (reference sequence). Trimming took 7 bases from V and 1 from J; bases not matched to a gene: 0. This entry is derived from a study of CD8 T cells in ankylosing spondylitis. Overall study findings and caveats: Seven to nine highly homologous variants formed a TCR beta motif that appeared characteristic of ankylosing spondylitis blood. Disease-linked clones were reportedly significantly enriched in matched ankylosing spondylitis synovial fluid. Some of these motif variants have turned up before, in reports on reactive arthritis synovial fluid and blood.

The clonotype was recovered from a male donor with ankylosing spondylitis. Specimen: blood, either unsorted or a sorted T cell fraction (not recorded which). V usage is TRBV20-1 and J usage is TRBJ1-1; 7 positions agree with TRBD1. This CDR3 reads CSGQGNTEAFF. The CDR3 nucleotides read TGCAGTGGACAGGGGAACACTGAAGCTTTCTTT.